Each of the 2 T cell receptor beta chains below was sequenced from the same sample in a study of graft-versus-host responses after intestinal transplantation. Profiling relied on immunoSEQ multiplex PCR, and the TCRdb table lists in-frame clones only, not all of them. This sample has 38,000 or so clones, with 90% to 95% found just once. Their recognized antigens are unknown. This material consisted of unstimulated CD8+ T cells sorted from spleen or lymph node cells, taken before transplant. The receptors were gathered from a human donor who was the organ donor for an intestinal transplant.

The gene calls are TRBV11-3 and TRBJ1-2, with 11 bases aligning to TRBD1. The CDR3 totals 16 residues. The trim removed 5 bases at V and 3 bases at J, leaving 8 bases unmatched. CDR1 and CDR2 from the germline V gene are SGHNT and YENEEA. The CDR3: CASSEGTGGPDYGYTF. DNA of the CDR3: TGTGCCAGCAGCGAAGGGACAGGGGGACCCGACTATGGCTACACCTTC.

The rearrangement links TRBV7-2 to TRBJ1-1; TRBD1 aligns across 8 bases. V trimming: 5 bases; J trimming: 2 bases; junction bases outside the gene matches: 13. CDR1 is SGHTA and CDR2 is FQGNSA in the germline V gene. The CDR3 has 17 amino acids. This CDR3 reads CASSTGRGTGLNTEAFF. CDR3 DNA sequence: TGTGCCAGCAGCACGGGCAGGGGGACAGGTTTAAACACTGAAGCTTTCTTT.